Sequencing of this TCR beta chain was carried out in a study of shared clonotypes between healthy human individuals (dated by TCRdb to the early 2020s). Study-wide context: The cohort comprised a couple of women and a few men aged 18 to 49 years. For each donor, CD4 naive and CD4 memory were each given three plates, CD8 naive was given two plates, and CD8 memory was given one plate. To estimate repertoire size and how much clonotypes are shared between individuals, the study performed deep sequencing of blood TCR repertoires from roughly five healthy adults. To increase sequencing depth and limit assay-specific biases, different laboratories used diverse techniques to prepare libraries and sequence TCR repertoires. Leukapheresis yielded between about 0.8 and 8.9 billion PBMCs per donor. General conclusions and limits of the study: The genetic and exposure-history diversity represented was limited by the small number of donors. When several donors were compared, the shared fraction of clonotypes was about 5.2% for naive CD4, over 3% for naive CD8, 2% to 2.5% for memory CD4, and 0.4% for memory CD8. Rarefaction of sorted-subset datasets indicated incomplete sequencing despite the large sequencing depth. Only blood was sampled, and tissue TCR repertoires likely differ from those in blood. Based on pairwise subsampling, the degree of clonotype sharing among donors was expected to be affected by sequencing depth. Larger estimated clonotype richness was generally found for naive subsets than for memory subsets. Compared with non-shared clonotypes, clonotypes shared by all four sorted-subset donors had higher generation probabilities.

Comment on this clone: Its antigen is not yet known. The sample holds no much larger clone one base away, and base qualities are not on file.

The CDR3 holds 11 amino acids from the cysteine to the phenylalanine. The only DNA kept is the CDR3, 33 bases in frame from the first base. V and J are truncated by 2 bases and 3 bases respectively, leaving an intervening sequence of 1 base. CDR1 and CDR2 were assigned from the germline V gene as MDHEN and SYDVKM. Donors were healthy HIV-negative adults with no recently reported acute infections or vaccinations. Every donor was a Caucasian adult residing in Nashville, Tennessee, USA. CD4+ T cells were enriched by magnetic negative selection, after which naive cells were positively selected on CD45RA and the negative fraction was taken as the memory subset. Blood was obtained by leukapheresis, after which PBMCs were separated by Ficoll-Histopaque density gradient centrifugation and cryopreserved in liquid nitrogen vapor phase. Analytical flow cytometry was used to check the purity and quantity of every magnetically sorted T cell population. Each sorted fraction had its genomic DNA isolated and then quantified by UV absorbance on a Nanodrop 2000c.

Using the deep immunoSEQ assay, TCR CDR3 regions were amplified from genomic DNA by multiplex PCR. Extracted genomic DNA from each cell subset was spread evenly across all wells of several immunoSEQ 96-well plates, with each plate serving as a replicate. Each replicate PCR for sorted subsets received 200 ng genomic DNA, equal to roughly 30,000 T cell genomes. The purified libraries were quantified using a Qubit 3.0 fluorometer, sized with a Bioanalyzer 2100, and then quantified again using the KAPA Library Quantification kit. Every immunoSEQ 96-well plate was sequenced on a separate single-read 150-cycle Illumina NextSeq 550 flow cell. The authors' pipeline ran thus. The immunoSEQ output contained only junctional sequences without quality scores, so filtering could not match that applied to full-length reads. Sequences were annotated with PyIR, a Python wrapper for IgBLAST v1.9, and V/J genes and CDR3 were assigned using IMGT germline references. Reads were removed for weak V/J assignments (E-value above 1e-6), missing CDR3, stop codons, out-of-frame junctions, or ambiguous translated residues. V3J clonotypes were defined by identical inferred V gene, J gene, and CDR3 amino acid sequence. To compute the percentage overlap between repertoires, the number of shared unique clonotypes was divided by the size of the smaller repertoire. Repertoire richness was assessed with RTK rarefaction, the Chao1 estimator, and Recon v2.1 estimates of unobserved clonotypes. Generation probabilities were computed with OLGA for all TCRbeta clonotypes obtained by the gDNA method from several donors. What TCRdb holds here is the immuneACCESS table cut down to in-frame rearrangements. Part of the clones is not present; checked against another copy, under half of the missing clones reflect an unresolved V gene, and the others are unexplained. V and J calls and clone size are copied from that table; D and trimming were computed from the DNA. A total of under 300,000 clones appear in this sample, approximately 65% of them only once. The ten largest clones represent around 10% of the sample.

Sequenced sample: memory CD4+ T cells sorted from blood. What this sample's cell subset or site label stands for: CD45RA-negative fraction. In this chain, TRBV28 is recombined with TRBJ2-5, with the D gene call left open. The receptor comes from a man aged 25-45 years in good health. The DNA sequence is TGTGCCAGCAGTTTAGAAGAGACCCAGTACTTC. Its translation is CASSLEETQYF.